This T cell receptor beta chain was observed in a study of OX40 agonist ivuxolimab in advanced cancers. Study details: Every patient in dose escalation had hepatocellular carcinoma, melanoma, renal cell or head and neck cancer.

From germline, CDR1 is SGHVS and CDR2 FQNEAQ. The CDR3 extends over 13 amino acids. Trimming removed 4 bases at V and 8 bases at J, with 12 bases between. This table comes from immunoSEQ multiplex PCR, and its TCRdb copy is limited to in-frame clones, with some not included. Altogether 70,000 to 85,000 clones are present, about 93% being singletons, with the ten largest covering roughly 11%. In the case of this clone: Its antigen remains unidentified.

Study-level findings and limits: Some patients who did not respond also had low normalized T-cell clonal expansion. Compared with CD4+, CD8+ T cells on average had more expanded clones.

The material was CD4+ or CD8+ T cells sorted from blood, obtained in a trial of the OX40 agonist ivuxolimab. This chain uses TRBV7-8 with TRBJ2-1; D call uncertain. This sequence was found in an adult with an advanced solid tumor such as melanoma, head and neck, liver or kidney cancer. As DNA, the CDR3 is TGTGCCAGCAGCTCCCGCTCTGGGCATGAGCAGTTCTTC. This gives the protein CASSSRSGHEQFF.